The 20 T cell receptor beta chains below were found in one sample sequenced in a study of blood T cell dynamics during melanoma immunotherapy. Profiling relied on immunoSEQ multiplex PCR, and the TCRdb table lists in-frame clones only, not all of them. The sample lists some 15,000 clones; approximately 89% were seen once. Time point noted: pre-treatment baseline. The specimen was blood, collected from a patient treated with checkpoint blockade. The receptor source for this set is a human donor with melanoma.

This clone was found once. J is TRBJ1-4 and V is TRBV4-2; tentative D call: TRBD1 (6 bases). Trimming stripped 0 bases from V and 5 bases from J, with 10 bases between. CDR1 and CDR2 (germline): LGHNA, YNFKEQ. This CDR3 contains 15 residues. The CDR3: CASSQDRGQNEKLFF. The CDR3 DNA sequence: TGTGCCAGCAGCCAAGACAGGGGTCAAAATGAAAAACTGTTTTTT.

The chain carries TRBV28 and TRBJ1-1; D not resolved. CDR3 length: 12 residues. Germline V gene lookup returns CDR1 MDHEN and CDR2 SYDVKM. With 11 bases removed from V and 11 bases from J, the gap between germline ends came to 21 bases. CDR3 region: CAVRQTNPEAFF. The CDR3 region has the DNA TGTGCCGTGCGGCAGACAAATCCAGAGGCTTTCTTT. Combining the CDR3 with reference TRBV28 and TRBJ1-1 gives the whole variable domain DVKVTQSSRYLVKRTGEKVFLECVQDMDHENMFWYRQDPGLGLRLIYFSYDVKMKEKGDIPEGYSVSREKKERFSLILESASTNQTSMYLCAVRQTNPEAFFGQGTRLTVV.

The chain carries TRBV30 and TRBJ2-1; 10 bases map to TRBD2. V lost 1 base to trimming and J lost 3 bases; unmatched junction nucleotides: 9. CDR1 GTSNPN and CDR2 SVGIG come from the germline V gene (reference sequence). This CDR3 has 17 residues. CDR3 DNA: TGTGCCTGGAGTGGTCGGAGCGGGGGGGACATCTACAATGAGCAGTTCTTC. Protein product: CAWSGRSGGDIYNEQFF. The variable domain in full, completed from reference TRBV30 and TRBJ2-1, reads SQTIHQWPATLVQPVGSPLSLECTVEGTSNPNLYWYRQAAGRGLQLLFYSVGIGQISSEVPQNLSASRPQDRQFILSSKKLLLSDSGFYLCAWSGRSGGDIYNEQFFGPGTRLTVL.

The chain carries TRBV27 and TRBJ1-6; D call uncertain. CDR1 and CDR2 from the germline V gene are MNHEY and SMNVEV (reference sequence). The V end lost 0 bases, the J end lost 5 bases, and 5 bases lay between the germline ends. This CDR3 is 14 amino acids long. CDR3 region: CASSLSQNNSPLHF. The CDR3 DNA is TGTGCCAGCAGTTTATCACAGAATAATTCACCCCTCCACTTT.

In DNA, the CDR3 is TGCGCCAGCAGCCAAACAGGGTTAGGAAACACCATATATTTT. It yields the protein CASSQTGLGNTIYF. The V call is TRBV4-1, the J call TRBJ1-3, with D possibly TRBD1 on 6 matching bases. The CDR3 covers 14 residues. Trimming stripped 2 bases from V and 4 bases from J, with 9 bases between. Germline values: CDR1 MGHRA, CDR2 YSYEKL.

CDR3 loop: CAWSVNVNYNEQFF. CDR3 DNA: TGTGCCTGGAGTGTTAACGTTAATTACAATGAGCAGTTCTTC. The chain is built from TRBV30 and TRBJ2-1; D gene uncertain. Germline lookup yields CDR1 GTSNPN and CDR2 SVGIG (reference sequence). The CDR3 covers 14 residues. V was shortened by 0 bases and J by 4 bases, with 10 bases between the two germline ends.

The J gene is TRBJ2-5, the V gene TRBV5-6; possibly TRBD2 for D (5 bases). The CDR3 extends over 14 amino acids. CDR1 is SGHDT and CDR2 is YYEEEE in the germline V gene. V lost 0 bases to trimming and J lost 1 base, with 7 bases between them. DNA for the CDR3: TGTGCCAGCAGCTTGGAGAGGGTCCAAGAGACCCAGTACTTC. Translated: CASSLERVQETQYF.

The chain uses TRBV7-9 and TRBJ1-4, with TRBD1 as a possible D gene (5 bases). Between the trimmed V and J ends, which lost 3 bases and 0 bases, there was a span of 11 bases. Per the germline V gene, CDR1 is SEHNR and CDR2 is FQNEAQ (reference sequence). The CDR3 consists of 16 residues. This CDR3 is CASSFGQGATNEKLFF. For the CDR3, the DNA is TGTGCCAGCAGCTTCGGGCAGGGTGCAACTAATGAAAAACTGTTTTTT.

The V call is TRBV5-6, the J call TRBJ1-5, with D unresolved. The CDR3 length is 16 residues. Trimming pared 1 base from V and 15 bases from J, leaving 26 bases between. The germline V gene has CDR1 SGHDT and CDR2 YYEEEE. CDR3 region: CASSLWAGVLTTGPHF. CDR3 DNA: TGTGCCAGCAGCTTGTGGGCGGGTGTCCTAACGACGGGCCCGCATTTT.

The chain employs TRBV10-2 and TRBJ1-5, with TRBD1 matching 7 bases. J lost 6 bases, V lost 3 bases, and 11 bases had no gene match. The CDR3 is 16 residues long. The germline V gene has CDR1 WSHSY and CDR2 SAAADI. The CDR3 here is CASSEVRQGGFQPQHF. The CDR3 DNA follows: TGCGCCAGCAGTGAAGTCCGACAGGGAGGTTTTCAGCCCCAGCATTTT.

The J gene is TRBJ1-6, the V gene TRBV28; the match to TRBD1 covers 7 bases. The CDR3 length is 17 residues. Per the germline V gene, CDR1 is MDHEN and CDR2 is SYDVKM. With V trimmed by 4 bases and J by 1 base, 7 bases remained unmatched. The CDR3 DNA reads as TGTGCCAGCAGTTCCACAGGGGAAGGGTCCTATAATTCACCCCTCCACTTT. Amino acids: CASSSTGEGSYNSPLHF.

The rearrangement uses TRBV6-5 and TRBJ1-4, with D perhaps TRBD1 (6 bases). This CDR3 is built from 13 residues. Per germline, CDR1 MNHEY and CDR2 SVGAGI. V lost 6 bases and J 7 bases, leaving 12 bases between the germline ends. CDR3 residues: CASRDQGREKLFF. Written as DNA, the CDR3 is TGTGCCAGCAGGGATCAGGGGCGTGAAAAACTGTTTTTT.

This clone was observed a single time. This chain connects TRBV4-3 to TRBJ2-1, with 11 bases matching TRBD2. This CDR3 comprises 17 residues. CDR1 LGHNA and CDR2 YSLEER come from the germline V gene. J was trimmed by 7 bases and V by 1 base; bases with no gene match: 9. This CDR3 is CASSQVFGLAGGNEQFF. Here the CDR3 DNA reads TGCGCCAGCAGCCAAGTTTTCGGACTAGCGGGCGGTAATGAGCAGTTCTTC.

The rearrangement links TRBV4-1 to TRBJ1-2; 7 bases are shared with TRBD1. The CDR3 covers 15 residues. V gave up 3 bases and J gave up 6 bases; unmatched junction bases: 10. Germline V gene lookup returns CDR1 MGHRA and CDR2 YSYEKL. The CDR3: CASSQGGQRTDGYTF. As DNA, the CDR3 is TGCGCCAGCAGCCAGGGGGGACAGCGAACCGATGGCTACACCTTC.

J is TRBJ2-7 and V is TRBV5-6, with no clear D. The germline gives CDR1 SGHDT, CDR2 YYEEEE. V was clipped by 4 bases and J by 2 bases, with 13 bases between them. The CDR3 has 14 amino acids. In DNA, the CDR3 is TGTGCCAGCAGCGGCGCACCCCGTCCCTACGAGCAGTACTTC. Translated: CASSGAPRPYEQYF.

V and J are TRBV5-1 and TRBJ1-6; D is perhaps TRBD1 (6 bases). Trimming pared 0 bases from V and 9 bases from J, leaving 13 bases between. There are 15 residues in the CDR3. Germline V gene data show CDR1 as SGHRS and CDR2 as YFSETQ. The DNA of the CDR3 is TGCGCCAGCAGCTTGGGCCCAGGGGTACTTTCACCCCTCCACTTT. It is translated as CASSLGPGVLSPLHF.

The V gene is TRBV10-3, the J gene TRBJ2-7, with D tentatively TRBD1 or TRBD2 (5 bases each). This CDR3 is built from 12 residues. The V end was cut by 8 bases, the J end by 9 bases, with 17 bases between. Germline V lookup: CDR1 ENHRY, CDR2 SYGVKD. The CDR3 loop is CAIGGEGLAQYF. The CDR3 nucleotides read TGTGCCATCGGGGGAGAAGGGCTTGCGCAGTACTTC.

In this sample, this clone turned up a few times. V usage is TRBV19 and J usage is TRBJ2-1; 9 bases fit TRBD2. Looked up from germline, CDR1 is LNHDA and CDR2 is SQIVND (reference sequence). This CDR3 spans 15 amino acids. Trimming removed 3 bases from V and 4 bases from J; junction bases left unmatched: 4. CDR3 coding DNA: TGTGCCAGTAGTATTTCTAGCGGGGATTACAATGAGCAGTTCTTC. Encoded protein: CASSISSGDYNEQFF.

This clone came up once. The chain recombines TRBV7-2 with TRBJ2-3, with 8 bases that match TRBD2. This CDR3 contains 16 residues. Looked up from germline, CDR1 is SGHTA and CDR2 is FQGNSA. V dropped 8 bases and J dropped 3; count of bases not matched to a gene: 13. The CDR3 bases are TGTGCCAGCGGCCTCGGAGCGGGGGCTGGGACAGATACGCAGTATTTT. Protein sequence: CASGLGAGAGTDTQYF.

The V gene is TRBV28, the J gene TRBJ2-3; D possibly corresponds to TRBD2 (6 bases). CDR3 length: 13 amino acids. V was shortened by 5 bases and J by 6 bases, with 12 bases between the two germline ends. Germline lookup yields CDR1 MDHEN and CDR2 SYDVKM. CDR3 loop: CASSPPAGDTQYF. As DNA, the CDR3 is TGTGCCAGCAGTCCCCCAGCGGGTGATACGCAGTATTTT.